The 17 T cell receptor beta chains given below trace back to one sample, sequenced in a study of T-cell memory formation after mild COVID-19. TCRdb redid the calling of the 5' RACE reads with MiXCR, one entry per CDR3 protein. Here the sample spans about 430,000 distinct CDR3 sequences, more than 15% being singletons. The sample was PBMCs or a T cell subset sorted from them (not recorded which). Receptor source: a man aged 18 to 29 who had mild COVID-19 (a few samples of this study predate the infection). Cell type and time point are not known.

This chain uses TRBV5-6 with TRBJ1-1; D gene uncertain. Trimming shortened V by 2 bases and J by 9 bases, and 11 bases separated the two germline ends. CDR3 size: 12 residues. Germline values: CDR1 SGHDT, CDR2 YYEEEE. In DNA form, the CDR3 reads TGTGCCAGCAGCTTAACAAGAGGGAAAGCTTTCTTT. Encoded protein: CASSLTRGKAFF.

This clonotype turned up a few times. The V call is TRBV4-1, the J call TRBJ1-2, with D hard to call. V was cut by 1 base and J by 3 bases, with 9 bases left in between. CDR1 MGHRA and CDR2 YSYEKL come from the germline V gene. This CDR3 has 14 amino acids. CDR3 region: CASSQGGLDYGYTF. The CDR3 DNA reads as TGCGCCAGCAGCCAAGGGGGATTGGACTATGGCTACACCTTC.

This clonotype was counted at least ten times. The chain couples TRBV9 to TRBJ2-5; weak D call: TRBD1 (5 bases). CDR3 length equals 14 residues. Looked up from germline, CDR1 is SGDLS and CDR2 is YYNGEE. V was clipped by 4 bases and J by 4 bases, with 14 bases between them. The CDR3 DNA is TGTGCCAGCAGCCCCCGGACACGGACAGAGACCCAGTACTTC. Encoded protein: CASSPRTRTETQYF.

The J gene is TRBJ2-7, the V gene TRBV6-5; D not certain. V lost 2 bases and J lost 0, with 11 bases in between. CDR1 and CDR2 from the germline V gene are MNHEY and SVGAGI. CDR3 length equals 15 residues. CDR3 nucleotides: TGTGCCAGCAGTTACGGTTCCTCCCGCTCCTACGAGCAGTACTTC. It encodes CASSYGSSRSYEQYF.

CDR3 DNA sequence: TGCGCCAGCAGCAGAGACCACGGGACTCACTATGGCTACACCTTC. Its translation is CASSRDHGTHYGYTF. The rearrangement links TRBV5-1 to TRBJ1-2; maybe TRBD1 (5 bases). V lost 4 bases and J lost 3, with 16 bases in between. This CDR3 has 15 amino acids. Per germline, CDR1 SGHRS and CDR2 YFSETQ.

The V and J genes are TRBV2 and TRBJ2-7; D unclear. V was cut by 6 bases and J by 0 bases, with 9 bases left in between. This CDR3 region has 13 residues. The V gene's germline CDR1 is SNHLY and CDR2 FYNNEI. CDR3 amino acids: CASRPGPSYEQYF. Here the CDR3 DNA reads TGTGCCAGCAGACCCGGGCCCTCCTACGAGCAGTACTTC.

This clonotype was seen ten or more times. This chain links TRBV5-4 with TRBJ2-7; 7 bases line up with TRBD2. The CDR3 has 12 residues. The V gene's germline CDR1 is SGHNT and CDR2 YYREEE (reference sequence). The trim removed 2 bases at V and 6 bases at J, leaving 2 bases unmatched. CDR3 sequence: CASSFSSGEQYV. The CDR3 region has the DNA TGTGCCAGCAGCTTCTCTAGCGGCGAGCAGTACGTC.

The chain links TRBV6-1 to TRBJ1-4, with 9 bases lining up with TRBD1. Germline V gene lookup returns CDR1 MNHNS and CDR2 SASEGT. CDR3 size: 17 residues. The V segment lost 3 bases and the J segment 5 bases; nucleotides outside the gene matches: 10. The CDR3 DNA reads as TGTGCCAGCAGTGACCCGGGACAGGGCTCGGAAAATGAAAAACTGTTTTTT. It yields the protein CASSDPGQGSENEKLFF.

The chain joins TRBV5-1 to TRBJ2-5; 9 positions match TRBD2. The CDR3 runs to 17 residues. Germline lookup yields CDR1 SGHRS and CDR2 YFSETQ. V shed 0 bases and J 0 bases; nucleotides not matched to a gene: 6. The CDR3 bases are TGCGCCAGCAGCTTGGCGGTAGCGGGGGTCCACCAAGAGACCCAGTACTTC. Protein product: CASSLAVAGVHQETQYF.

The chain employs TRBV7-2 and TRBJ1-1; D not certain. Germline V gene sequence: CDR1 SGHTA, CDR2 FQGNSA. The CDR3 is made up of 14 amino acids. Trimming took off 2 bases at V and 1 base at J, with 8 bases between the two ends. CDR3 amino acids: CASSLSPENTEAFF. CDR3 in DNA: TGTGCCAGCAGCTTATCGCCAGAGAACACTGAAGCTTTCTTT.

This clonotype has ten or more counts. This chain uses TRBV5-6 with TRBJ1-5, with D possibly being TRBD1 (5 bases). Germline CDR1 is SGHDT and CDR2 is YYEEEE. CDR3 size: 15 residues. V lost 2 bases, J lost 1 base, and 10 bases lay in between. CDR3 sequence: CASSFQGRSNQPQHF. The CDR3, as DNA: TGTGCCAGCAGCTTTCAGGGACGGAGCAATCAGCCCCAGCATTTT.

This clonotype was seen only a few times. CDR3 in DNA: TGCGCCAGCAGCCTAGCAGCAGGAGGGAACACTGAAGCTTTCTTT. Residues: CASSLAAGGNTEAFF. The J gene is TRBJ1-1, the V gene TRBV4-1; D is uncertain. Per the germline V gene, CDR1 is MGHRA and CDR2 is YSYEKL. Between the trimmed V and J ends, which lost 4 bases and 1 base, there was a span of 13 bases. The CDR3 is made up of 15 amino acids.

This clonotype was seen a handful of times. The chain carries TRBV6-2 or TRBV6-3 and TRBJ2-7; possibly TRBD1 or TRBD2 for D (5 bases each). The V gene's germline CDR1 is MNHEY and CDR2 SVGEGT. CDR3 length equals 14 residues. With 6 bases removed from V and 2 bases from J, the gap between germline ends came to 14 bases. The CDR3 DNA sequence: TGTGCCAGCAGGGCCGGGACCCAGGCCTACGAGCAGTACTTC. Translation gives CASRAGTQAYEQYF.

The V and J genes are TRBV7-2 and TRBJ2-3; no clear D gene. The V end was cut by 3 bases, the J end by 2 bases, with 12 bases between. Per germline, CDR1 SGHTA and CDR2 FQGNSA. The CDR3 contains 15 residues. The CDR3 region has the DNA TGTGCCAGCAGCTTCGGATTAGCAGCCACAGATACGCAGTATTTT. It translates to CASSFGLAATDTQYF.

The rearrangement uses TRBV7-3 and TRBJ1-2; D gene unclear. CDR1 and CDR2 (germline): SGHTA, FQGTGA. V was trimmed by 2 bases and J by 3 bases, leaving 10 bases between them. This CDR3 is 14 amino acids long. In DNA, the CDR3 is TGTGCCAGCAGCTTAGATCGGCAAGACTATGGCTACACCTTC. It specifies CASSLDRQDYGYTF. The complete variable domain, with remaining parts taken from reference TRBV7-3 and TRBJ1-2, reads GAGVSQTPSNKVTEKGKYVELRCDPISGHTALYWYRQSLGQGPEFLIYFQGTGAADDSGLPNDRFFAVRPEGSVSTLKIQRTERGDSAVYLCASSLDRQDYGYTFGSGTRLTVV.

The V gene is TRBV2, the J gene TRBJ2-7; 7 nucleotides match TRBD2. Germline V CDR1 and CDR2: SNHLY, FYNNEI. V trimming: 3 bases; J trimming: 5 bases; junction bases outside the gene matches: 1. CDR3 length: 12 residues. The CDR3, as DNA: TGTGCCAGCAGTGAGGGAGGGGACGAGCAGTACGTC. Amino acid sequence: CASSEGGDEQYV.

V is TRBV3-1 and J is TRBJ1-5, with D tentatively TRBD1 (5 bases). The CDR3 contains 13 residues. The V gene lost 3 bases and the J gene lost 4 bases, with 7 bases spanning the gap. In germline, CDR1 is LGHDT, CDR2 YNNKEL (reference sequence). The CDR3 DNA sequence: TGTGCCAGCAGCCAGAGGGGAAATCAGCCCCAGCATTTT. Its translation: CASSQRGNQPQHF.